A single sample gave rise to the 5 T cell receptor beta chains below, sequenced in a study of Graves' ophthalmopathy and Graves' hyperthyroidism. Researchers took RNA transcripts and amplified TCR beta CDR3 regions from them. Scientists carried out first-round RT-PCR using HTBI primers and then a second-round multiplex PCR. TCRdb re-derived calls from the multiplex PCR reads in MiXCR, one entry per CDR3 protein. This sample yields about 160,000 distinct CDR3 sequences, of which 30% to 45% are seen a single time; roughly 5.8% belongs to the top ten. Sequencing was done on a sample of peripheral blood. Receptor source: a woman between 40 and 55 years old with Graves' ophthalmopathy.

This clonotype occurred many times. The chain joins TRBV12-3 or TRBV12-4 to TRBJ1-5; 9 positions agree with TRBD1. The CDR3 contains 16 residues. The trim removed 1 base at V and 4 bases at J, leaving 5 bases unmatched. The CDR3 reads CASSLVTGGPNQPQHF. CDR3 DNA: TGTGCCAGCAGTTTAGTAACAGGGGGCCCGAATCAGCCCCAGCATTTT.

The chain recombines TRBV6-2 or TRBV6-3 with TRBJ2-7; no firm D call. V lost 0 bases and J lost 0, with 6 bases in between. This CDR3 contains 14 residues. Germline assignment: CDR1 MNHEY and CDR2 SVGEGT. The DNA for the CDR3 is TGTGCCAGCAGTTACTCGATTGCCTCCTACGAGCAGTACTTC. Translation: CASSYSIASYEQYF.

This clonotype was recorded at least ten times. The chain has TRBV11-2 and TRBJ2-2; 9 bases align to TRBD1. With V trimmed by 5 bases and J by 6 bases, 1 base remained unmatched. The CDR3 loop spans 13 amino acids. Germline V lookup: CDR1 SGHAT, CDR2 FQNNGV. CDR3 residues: CASSRQGAGELFF. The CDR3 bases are TGTGCCAGCAGCCGACAGGGGGCCGGGGAGCTGTTTTTT.

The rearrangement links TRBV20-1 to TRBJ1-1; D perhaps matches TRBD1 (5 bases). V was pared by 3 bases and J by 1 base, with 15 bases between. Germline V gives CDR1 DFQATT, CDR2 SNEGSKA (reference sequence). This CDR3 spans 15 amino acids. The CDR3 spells CSARDPDTGNTEAFF. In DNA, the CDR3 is TGCAGTGCTAGGGACCCGGATACAGGGAACACTGAAGCTTTCTTT.

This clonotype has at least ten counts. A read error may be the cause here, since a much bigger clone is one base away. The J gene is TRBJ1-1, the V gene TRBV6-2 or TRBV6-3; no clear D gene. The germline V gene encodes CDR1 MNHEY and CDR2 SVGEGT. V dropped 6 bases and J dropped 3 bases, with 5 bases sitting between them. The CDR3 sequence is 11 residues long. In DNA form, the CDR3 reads TGTGCCAGCAGCCCACACACTGAAGCTTTCTTT. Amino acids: CASSPHTEAFF.